These 31 T cell receptor beta chains were all obtained from the same sample, sequenced in a study of post-analysis software for immune sequencing data (dated by TCRdb to the mid-2010s). Overall study outcomes, separate from this receptor: Patients showed significantly higher frequencies than controls for roughly five TRBV segments, among them TRBV5-6, TRBV5-1 and TRBV20-1.

Receptors were amplified or captured by PCR. Sequencing took place on an Illumina HiSeq 2500. To reduce PCR and sequencing biases, unique molecular identifiers were incorporated into the TCR beta cDNA libraries. TCRdb reran the public reads through fastp at Q25 and MiXCR, keeping productive beta chains. Rows merge per CDR3 protein into single entries with the most common DNA and genes. This sample comprises about 770,000 distinct CDR3 sequences, more than 45% of them detected only once. Of the sample, over 4.5% falls within the top ten clones. For these TCRs, the target antigens are not known. Source material: blood. These receptors were collected from a girl under 18 with multiple sclerosis.

The rearrangement uses TRBV7-9 and TRBJ2-1; 12 bases agree with TRBD1. Gene TRBJ2-7 matches the end of the DNA better, so the J call may be wrong. Looked up from germline, CDR1 is SEHNR and CDR2 is FQNEAQ (reference sequence). CDR3 length equals 16 residues. This CDR3 reads CASSLDPGQGAGEQYF. The CDR3 DNA sequence: TGTGCCAGCAGCTTAGACCCGGGACAGGGGGCAGGTGAGCAGTACTTC.

This clonotype showed up just a few times. The chain uses TRBV29-1 and TRBJ1-2, with TRBD1 matching 10 bases. The trim removed 4 bases at V and 0 bases at J, leaving 11 bases unmatched. The CDR3 is made up of 17 amino acids. Germline CDR1 and CDR2: SQVTM and ANQGSEA. CDR3 nucleotides: TGCAGCGTTGGCGACCGGGACAGGGGACGTTCTAACTATGGCTACACCTTC. Residues: CSVGDRDRGRSNYGYTF.

V is TRBV6-5 and J is TRBJ2-1; D may match TRBD1 or TRBD2 (5 bases each). Germline lookup yields CDR1 MNHEY and CDR2 SVGAGI. Trimming cost V 4 bases and J 5 bases, with 9 bases left between them. This CDR3 contains 13 residues. The CDR3 here is CASSSEGHNEQFF. The CDR3 DNA reads as TGTGCCAGCAGTTCTGAGGGGCACAATGAGCAGTTCTTC.

In this sample, this clonotype turned up a few times. This chain uses TRBV20-1 with TRBJ2-7; D remains unclear. V was pared by 1 base and J by 2 bases, with 9 bases between. This CDR3 spans 13 amino acids. CDR1 is DFQATT and CDR2 is SNEGSKA in the germline V gene (reference sequence). CDR3 amino acids: CSARAVVAYEQYF. DNA for the CDR3: TGCAGTGCTAGAGCTGTCGTGGCCTACGAGCAGTACTTC.

This clonotype was picked up a small number of times. The chain couples TRBV12-3 or TRBV12-4 to TRBJ1-5, with D possibly matching TRBD1 (5 bases). The CDR3 runs 14 residues. Trimming shortened V by 5 bases and J by 4 bases, and 12 bases separated the two germline ends. CDR3 coding DNA: TGTGCCAGCAGTCCAGGGTTAAGGAATCAGCCCCAGCATTTT. This codes for CASSPGLRNQPQHF.

The V gene is TRBV4-1, the J gene TRBJ2-3, with D perhaps TRBD1 (6 bases). The CDR3 runs to 13 residues. The germline V gene encodes CDR1 MGHRA and CDR2 YSYEKL. V lost 0 bases to trimming and J lost 7 bases, with 8 bases between them. The CDR3 DNA reads TGCGCCAGCAGCCAAGAACAGGGACATACGCAGTATTTT. This encodes CASSQEQGHTQYF.

The V call is TRBV5-4, the J call TRBJ2-1; 14 nucleotides match TRBD2. The CDR3 has 16 amino acids. From germline, CDR1 is SGHNT and CDR2 YYREEE (reference sequence). The V gene end was trimmed by 4 bases and the J gene end by 7 bases; junction bases not matched to a gene: 7. The CDR3 region is CASSIGLAGGRNEQFF. DNA for the CDR3: TGTGCCAGCAGCATCGGACTAGCGGGAGGAAGGAATGAGCAGTTCTTC.

This chain uses TRBV20-1 with TRBJ2-7; D ambiguous. CDR1 and CDR2 from the germline V gene are DFQATT and SNEGSKA (reference sequence). V lost 1 base and J lost 2, with 9 bases in between. There are 13 residues in the CDR3. The DNA for the CDR3 is TGCAGTGCTAGAGGGGCCACGACCTACGAGCAGTACTTC. Its protein product is CSARGATTYEQYF.

The rearrangement links TRBV7-9 to TRBJ2-1; possibly TRBD2 for D (6 bases). In germline, CDR1 is SEHNR, CDR2 FQNEAQ (reference sequence). Trimming removed 4 bases from V and 2 bases from J, with 9 bases in between. The CDR3 is 14 residues long. The CDR3 region has the DNA TGTGCCAGCAGCTCGGAGGGGCCCTACAATGAGCAGTTCTTC. Translating it yields CASSSEGPYNEQFF.

J is TRBJ2-1 and V is TRBV4-1, with D possibly being TRBD2 (5 bases). Looked up from germline, CDR1 is MGHRA and CDR2 is YSYEKL. This CDR3 has 15 residues. Trimming shortened V by 3 bases and J by 4 bases, and 13 bases separated the two germline ends. This chain's CDR3 is CASSQNLEGYNEQFF. The DNA of the CDR3 is TGCGCCAGCAGCCAGAATCTCGAGGGTTACAATGAGCAGTTCTTC.

V gene TRBV4-3 combines with J gene TRBJ2-7, with TRBD2 identical over 13 bases. This CDR3 region has 17 residues. Germline V gives CDR1 LGHNA, CDR2 YSLEER. V was clipped by 3 bases and J by 5 bases; unmatched bases: 10. The CDR3 region has the DNA TGCGCCAGCAGCCAGACCCGGACTAGCGGGAGCCCCCACGAGCAGTACTTC. Translating gives CASSQTRTSGSPHEQYF.

The V and J genes are TRBV7-9 and TRBJ2-1; weak D call: TRBD2 (6 bases). Gene TRBJ2-7 matches the end of the DNA better, so the J call may be wrong. The CDR3 spans 14 residues. Germline values: CDR1 SEHNR, CDR2 FQNEAQ (reference sequence). The CDR3 loop reads CASSSGRDSQEQYF. The CDR3 region has the DNA TGTGCCAGCAGCTCAGGCCGGGACTCCCAAGAGCAGTACTTC.

This chain uses TRBV15 with TRBJ2-7, with D perhaps TRBD2 (6 bases). This CDR3 is 18 amino acids long. In germline, CDR1 is LNHNV, CDR2 YYDKDF (reference sequence). Trimming left V 0 bases short and J 2 bases short, with 20 bases between. CDR3 sequence reads: CATSRDLGGTSRPYEQYF. The DNA for the CDR3 is TGTGCCACCAGCAGAGATCTCGGGGGAACTAGCAGACCCTACGAGCAGTACTTC.

The V and J genes are TRBV2 and TRBJ1-1, with 9 bases fitting TRBD1. This CDR3 has 16 amino acids. The V gene end was trimmed by 2 bases and the J gene end by 4 bases; junction bases not matched to a gene: 8. The V gene's germline CDR1 is SNHLY and CDR2 FYNNEI. The CDR3 region is CASSETGQGSVTEAFF. In DNA form, the CDR3 reads TGTGCCAGCAGTGAAACGGGACAGGGATCGGTCACTGAAGCTTTCTTT.

This chain uses TRBV6-2 or TRBV6-3 with TRBJ2-3, with 9 bases that match TRBD2. V gave up 6 bases and J gave up 1 base; unmatched junction bases: 11. CDR3 length: 17 residues. Looked up from germline, CDR1 is MNHEY and CDR2 is SVGEGT. CDR3 DNA: TGTGCCAGCAGCGAGGGGCTGACTAGCGGCGGCACAGATACGCAGTATTTT. Protein sequence: CASSEGLTSGGTDTQYF.

The V call is TRBV7-3, the J call TRBJ2-7; TRBD1 matches 9 bases. The CDR3 covers 14 residues. Losses at the gene ends were 8 bases for V and 6 bases for J; bases not matched to a gene: 11. Germline V gene data show CDR1 as SGHTA and CDR2 as FQGTGA. The CDR3 DNA is TGTGCCAGCTCTCCCGGGACAGGGCCCTTCGAGCAGTACTTC. It translates to CASSPGTGPFEQYF.

This clonotype was counted at least ten times. V gene TRBV29-1 combines with J gene TRBJ2-4; 7 nucleotides agree with TRBD1. V lost 8 bases to trimming and J lost 0 bases; unmatched junction nucleotides: 19. Germline values: CDR1 SQVTM, CDR2 ANQGSEA. This CDR3 spans 18 amino acids. CDR3 sequence: CSPEAQGPSPLAKNIQYF. CDR3 nucleotides: TGCAGCCCAGAGGCACAGGGGCCCTCACCCCTAGCCAAAAACATTCAGTACTTC.

The J gene is TRBJ2-3, the V gene TRBV5-1; D uncertain. CDR3 length equals 14 residues. In germline, CDR1 is SGHRS, CDR2 YFSETQ. The germline V and J ends were trimmed by 0 bases and 4 bases, with 9 bases remaining between them. In DNA, the CDR3 is TGCGCCAGCAGCTTGGAGACCCCGTCAGATACGCAGTATTTT. This codes for CASSLETPSDTQYF.

The chain recombines TRBV6-5 with TRBJ1-1; 7 bases match TRBD1. The trim removed 6 bases at V and 11 bases at J, leaving 6 bases unmatched. CDR3 length: 11 residues. Germline CDR1 reads MNHEY; CDR2 reads SVGAGI. CDR3 DNA: TGTGCCAGCAGGCAGGGGGTGAGGGCTTTCTTT. It specifies CASRQGVRAFF.

The gene calls are TRBV28 and TRBJ2-2, with 8 bases that match TRBD1. V lost 6 bases to trimming and J lost 7 bases; unmatched junction nucleotides: 10. The CDR3 consists of 15 residues. The V gene's germline CDR1 is MDHEN and CDR2 SYDVKM. CDR3 sequence reads: CASRPSTGAGGELFF. CDR3 bases: TGTGCCAGCAGACCCTCGACAGGGGCCGGCGGGGAGCTGTTTTTT.

The chain has TRBV29-1 and TRBJ2-3; D is undetermined. This CDR3 has 13 residues. Trimming took 7 bases from V and 1 from J, leaving 12 bases between them. Looked up from germline, CDR1 is SQVTM and CDR2 is ANQGSEA. CDR3 region: CSGRGSGTDTQYF. Written as DNA, the CDR3 is TGCAGCGGACGAGGATCAGGCACAGATACGCAGTATTTT.

The rearrangement joins TRBV20-1 to TRBJ2-4, with 7 bases identical to TRBD1. V was pared by 3 bases and J by 13 bases, with 15 bases of the junction left unmatched. This CDR3 spans 14 amino acids. Germline assignment: CDR1 DFQATT and CDR2 SNEGSKA (reference sequence). The CDR3 protein is CSASDRGSGGWQYF. The CDR3 nucleotides are TGCAGTGCTAGTGACCGTGGGTCAGGGGGATGGCAGTACTTC.

The rearrangement uses TRBV5-1 and TRBJ2-3; 11 nucleotides agree with TRBD2. Germline lookup yields CDR1 SGHRS and CDR2 YFSETQ. Trimming removed 4 bases from V and 0 bases from J; junction bases left unmatched: 10. This CDR3 contains 18 residues. The CDR3 here is CASSAGTSGSSSTDTQYF. As DNA, the CDR3 is TGCGCCAGCAGCGCCGGGACTAGCGGATCCTCTAGCACAGATACGCAGTATTTT. Looking up the rest from reference TRBV5-1 and TRBJ2-3 gives the full variable domain: KAGVTQTPRYLIKTRGQQVTLSCSPISGHRSVSWYQQTPGQGLQFLFEYFSETQRNKGNFPGRFSGRQFSNSRSEMNVSTLELGDSALYLCASSAGTSGSSSTDTQYFGPGTRLTVL.

This clonotype came up a few times. The J gene is TRBJ2-3, the V gene TRBV4-1; 7 nucleotides match TRBD2. The CDR3 extends over 15 amino acids. With V trimmed by 4 bases and J by 4 bases, 8 bases remained unmatched. CDR1 and CDR2 from the germline V gene are MGHRA and YSYEKL. The CDR3 region is CASSLGAGKADTQYF. CDR3 bases: TGCGCCAGCAGCCTAGGAGCGGGGAAGGCAGATACGCAGTATTTT.

This clonotype was detected only once. The V call is TRBV20-1, the J call TRBJ1-1; possibly TRBD1 for D (6 bases). This CDR3 has 12 residues. The V end lost 5 bases, the J end lost 5 bases, and 12 bases lay between the germline ends. CDR1 is DFQATT and CDR2 is SNEGSKA in the germline V gene (reference sequence). This CDR3 reads CSAADSPTEAFF. CDR3 bases: TGCAGTGCTGCGGACAGTCCGACTGAAGCTTTCTTT.

For this clonotype: A read error may account for a junction end that differs from germline. The rearrangement links TRBV20-1 to TRBJ1-1, with 7 bases identical to TRBD1. CDR3 length: 14 amino acids. The V gene's germline CDR1 is DFQATT and CDR2 SNEGSKA (reference sequence). The CDR3 reads CCAQTGFMNTEAFF. The CDR3 region has the DNA TGCTGTGCCCAGACAGGGTTCATGAACACTGAAGCTTTCTTT.

The rearrangement links TRBV7-6 to TRBJ2-7; either TRBD1 or TRBD2 may supply D (6 bases each). Deletions cut 0 bases from V and 3 bases from J, with 12 bases between. Germline lookup yields CDR1 SGHVS and CDR2 FNYEAQ. The CDR3 contains 15 residues. In DNA, the CDR3 is TGTGCCAGCAGCTTAGCGCCGGGGGCGGGCTACGAGCAGTACTTC. As protein: CASSLAPGAGYEQYF.

This clonotype was recorded a few times. Here the CDR3 reads CASSLGVAGNSYEQYF. CDR3 DNA: TGTGCCAGCAGTTTAGGGGTAGCGGGGAACTCCTACGAGCAGTACTTC. This sequence joins TRBV12-3 or TRBV12-4 and TRBJ2-7; TRBD2 agrees at 8 bases. There are 16 residues in the CDR3. The junction had 5 bases not matched to a gene; V was cut back by 1 base and J by 0 bases.

The table lists this clonotype with a few counts. The chain uses TRBV12-3 or TRBV12-4 and TRBJ1-1; possible D gene TRBD1, 5 bases. The CDR3 sequence is 13 residues long. Between the trimmed V and J ends, which lost 2 bases and 7 bases, there was a span of 11 bases. The CDR3 sequence: CASSLRGGSEAFF. Written as DNA, the CDR3 is TGTGCCAGCAGTTTAAGGGGCGGCAGTGAAGCTTTCTTT.

This clonotype was counted at least ten times. The J gene is TRBJ2-1, the V gene TRBV29-1; D assignment may be TRBD1 or TRBD2 (7 bases each). The V end lost 2 bases, the J end lost 7 bases, and 21 bases lay between the germline ends. The CDR3 spans 16 residues. Per the germline V gene, CDR1 is SQVTM and CDR2 is ANQGSEA. The CDR3 here is CSVERGRESQGNEQFF. CDR3 DNA sequence: TGCAGCGTTGAAAGGGGGCGGGAGAGCCAGGGGAATGAGCAGTTCTTC.

The table lists this clonotype with a few counts. The chain has TRBV2 and TRBJ2-3, with D uncertain. This CDR3 contains 13 residues. The V end lost 4 bases, the J end lost 4 bases, and 9 bases lay between the germline ends. Germline V CDR1 and CDR2: SNHLY, FYNNEI. DNA of the CDR3: TGTGCCAGCAGTGGACCCGAGGCAGATACGCAGTATTTT. Its translation: CASSGPEADTQYF.